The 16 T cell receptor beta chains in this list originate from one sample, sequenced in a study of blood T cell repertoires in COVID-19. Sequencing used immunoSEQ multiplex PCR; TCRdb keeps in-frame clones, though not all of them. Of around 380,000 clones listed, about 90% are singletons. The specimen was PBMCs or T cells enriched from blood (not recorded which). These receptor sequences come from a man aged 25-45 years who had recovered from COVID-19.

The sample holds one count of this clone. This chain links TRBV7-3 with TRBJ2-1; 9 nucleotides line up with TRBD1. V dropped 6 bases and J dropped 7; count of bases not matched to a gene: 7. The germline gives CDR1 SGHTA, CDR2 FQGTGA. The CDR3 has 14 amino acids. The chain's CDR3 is CASRSGQGRNEQFF. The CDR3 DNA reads TGTGCCAGCAGGTCGGGACAGGGAAGGAATGAGCAGTTCTTC.

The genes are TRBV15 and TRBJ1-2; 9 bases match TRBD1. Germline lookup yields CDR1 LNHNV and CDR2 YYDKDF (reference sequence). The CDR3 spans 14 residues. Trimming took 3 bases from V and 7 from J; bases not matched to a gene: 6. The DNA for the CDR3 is TGTGCCACCAGCAGGTTACAGGGGGCTGGTGGCTACACCTTC. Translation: CATSRLQGAGGYTF.

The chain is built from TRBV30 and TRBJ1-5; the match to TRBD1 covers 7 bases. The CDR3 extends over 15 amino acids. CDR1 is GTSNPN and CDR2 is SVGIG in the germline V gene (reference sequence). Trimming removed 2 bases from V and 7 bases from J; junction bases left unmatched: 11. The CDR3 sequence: CAWSHRTGLSQPQHF. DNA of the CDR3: TGTGCCTGGAGTCATAGGACAGGCTTGTCGCAGCCCCAGCATTTT.

The CDR3 nucleotides read TGCGCCAGCAGCCAAGGACAGGGGATCGTGATTGGCTACACCTTC. As protein: CASSQGQGIVIGYTF. This chain uses TRBV4-3 with TRBJ1-2, with 8 bases that match TRBD1. CDR3 length: 15 residues. The germline gives CDR1 LGHNA, CDR2 YSLEER. Trimming at V came to 1 base and at J to 7 bases, leaving 8 bases not matched to a gene.

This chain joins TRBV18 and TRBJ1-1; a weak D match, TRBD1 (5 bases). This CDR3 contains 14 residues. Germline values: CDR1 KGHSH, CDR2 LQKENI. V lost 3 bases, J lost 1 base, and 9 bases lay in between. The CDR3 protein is CASSPGLGNTEAFF. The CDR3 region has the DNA TGTGCCAGCTCACCGGGACTTGGGAACACTGAAGCTTTCTTT.

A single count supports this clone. The DNA for the CDR3 is TGTGCCAGCAGCTTGGACAGTCAGCCCCAGCATTTT. Translated, it gives CASSLDSQPQHF. The V gene is TRBV7-8, the J gene TRBJ1-5; maybe TRBD1 (6 bases). Germline-derived CDR1 and CDR2 are SGHVS and FQNEAQ. There are 12 residues in the CDR3. Trimming pared 3 bases from V and 6 bases from J, leaving 6 bases between.

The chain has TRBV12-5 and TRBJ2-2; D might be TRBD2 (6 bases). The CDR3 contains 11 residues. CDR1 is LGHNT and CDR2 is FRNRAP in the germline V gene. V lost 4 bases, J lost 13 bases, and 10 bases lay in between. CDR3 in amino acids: CASGSGEVLFF. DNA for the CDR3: TGTGCTAGTGGTTCGGGGGAGGTGCTGTTTTTT.

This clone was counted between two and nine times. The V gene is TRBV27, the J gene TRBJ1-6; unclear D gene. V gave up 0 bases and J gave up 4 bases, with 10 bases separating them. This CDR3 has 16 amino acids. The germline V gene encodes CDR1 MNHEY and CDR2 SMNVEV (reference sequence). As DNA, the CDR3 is TGTGCCAGCAGTTTATCGTCACAAATTTATAATTCACCCCTCCACTTT. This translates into CASSLSSQIYNSPLHF.

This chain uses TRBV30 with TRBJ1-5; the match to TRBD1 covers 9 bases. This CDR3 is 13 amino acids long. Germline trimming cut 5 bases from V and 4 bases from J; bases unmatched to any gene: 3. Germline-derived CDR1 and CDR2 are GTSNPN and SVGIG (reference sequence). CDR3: CAWAGQGNQPQHF. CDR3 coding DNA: TGTGCCTGGGCCGGACAGGGGAATCAGCCCCAGCATTTT.

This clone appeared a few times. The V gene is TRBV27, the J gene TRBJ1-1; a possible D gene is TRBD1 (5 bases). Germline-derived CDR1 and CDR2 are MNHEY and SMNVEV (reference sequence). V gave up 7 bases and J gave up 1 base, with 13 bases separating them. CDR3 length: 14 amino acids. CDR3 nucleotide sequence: TGTGCCAGCACTACGGAGGGGAAGAACACTGAAGCTTTCTTT. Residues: CASTTEGKNTEAFF.

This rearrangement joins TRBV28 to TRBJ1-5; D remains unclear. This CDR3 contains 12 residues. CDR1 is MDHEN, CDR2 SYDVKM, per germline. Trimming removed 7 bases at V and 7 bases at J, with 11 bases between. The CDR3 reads CASTYPGQPQHF. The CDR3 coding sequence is TGTGCCAGCACCTATCCGGGGCAGCCCCAGCATTTT.

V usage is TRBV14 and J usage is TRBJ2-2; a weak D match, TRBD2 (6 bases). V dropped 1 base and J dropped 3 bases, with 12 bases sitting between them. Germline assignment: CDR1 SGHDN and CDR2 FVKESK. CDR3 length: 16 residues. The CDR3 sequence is CASSQGNRGDTGELFF. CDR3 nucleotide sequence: TGTGCCAGCAGCCAAGGCAACCGCGGGGACACCGGGGAGCTGTTTTTT. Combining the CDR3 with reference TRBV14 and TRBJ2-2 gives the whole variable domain EAGVTQFPSHSVIEKGQTVTLRCDPISGHDNLYWYRRVMGKEIKFLLHFVKESKQDESGMPNNRFLAERTGGTYSTLKVQPAELEDSGVYFCASSQGNRGDTGELFFGEGSRLTVL.

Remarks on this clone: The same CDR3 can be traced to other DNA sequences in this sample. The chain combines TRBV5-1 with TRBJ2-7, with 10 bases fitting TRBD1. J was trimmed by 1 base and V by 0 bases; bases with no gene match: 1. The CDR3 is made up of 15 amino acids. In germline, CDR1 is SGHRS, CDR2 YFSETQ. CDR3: CASSLGTGGSYEQYF. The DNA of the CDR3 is TGCGCCAGCAGCTTGGGGACAGGGGGATCCTACGAGCAGTACTTC.

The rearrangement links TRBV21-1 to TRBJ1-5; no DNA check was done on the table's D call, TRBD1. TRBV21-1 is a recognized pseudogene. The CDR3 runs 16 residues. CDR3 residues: CASSKEEGALNQPQHF. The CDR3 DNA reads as TGTGCCAGCAGCAAAGAAGAGGGGGCATTAAATCAGCCCCAGCATTTT.

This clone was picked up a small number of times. CDR3 loop: CASSETEKDEQYF. In nucleotides, the CDR3 is TGTGCCAGCAGTGAAACAGAAAAGGACGAGCAGTACTTC. The rearrangement links TRBV6-1 to TRBJ2-7; D remains ambiguous. CDR1 MNHNS and CDR2 SASEGT come from the germline V gene. Trimming removed 2 bases from V and 5 bases from J, with 10 bases in between. CDR3 length equals 13 residues.

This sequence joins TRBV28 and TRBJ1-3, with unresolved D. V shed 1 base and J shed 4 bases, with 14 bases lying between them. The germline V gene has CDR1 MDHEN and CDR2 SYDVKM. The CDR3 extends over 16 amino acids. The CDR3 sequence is CASSLSTDSVGNTIYF. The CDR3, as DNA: TGTGCCAGCAGTTTATCTACCGATTCGGTCGGAAACACCATATATTTT.